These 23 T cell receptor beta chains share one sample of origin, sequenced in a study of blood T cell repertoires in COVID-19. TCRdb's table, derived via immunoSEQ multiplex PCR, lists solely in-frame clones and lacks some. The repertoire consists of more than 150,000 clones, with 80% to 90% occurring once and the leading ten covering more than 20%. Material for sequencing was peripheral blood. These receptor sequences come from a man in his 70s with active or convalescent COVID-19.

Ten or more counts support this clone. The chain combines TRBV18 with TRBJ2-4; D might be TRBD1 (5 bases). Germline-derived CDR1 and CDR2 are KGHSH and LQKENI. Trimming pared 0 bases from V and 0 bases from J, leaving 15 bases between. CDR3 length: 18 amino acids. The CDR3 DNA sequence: TGTGCCAGCTCACCACCGAGAGACAGCGATATAGCCAAAAACATTCAGTACTTC. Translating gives CASSPPRDSDIAKNIQYF.

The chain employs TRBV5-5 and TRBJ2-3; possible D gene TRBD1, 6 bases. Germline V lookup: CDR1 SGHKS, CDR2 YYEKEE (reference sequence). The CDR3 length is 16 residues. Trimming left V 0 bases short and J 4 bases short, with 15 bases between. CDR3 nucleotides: TGTGCCAGCAGCTTGGTGCTGGGGGCGAGGGCAGATACGCAGTATTTT. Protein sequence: CASSLVLGARADTQYF.

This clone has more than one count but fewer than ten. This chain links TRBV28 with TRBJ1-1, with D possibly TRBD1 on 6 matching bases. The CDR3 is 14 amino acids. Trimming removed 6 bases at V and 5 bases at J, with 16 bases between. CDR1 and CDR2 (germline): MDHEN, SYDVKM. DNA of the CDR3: TGTGCCAGCAGAAGATCAGGGGTTGGGACTGAAGCTTTCTTT. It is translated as CASRRSGVGTEAFF.

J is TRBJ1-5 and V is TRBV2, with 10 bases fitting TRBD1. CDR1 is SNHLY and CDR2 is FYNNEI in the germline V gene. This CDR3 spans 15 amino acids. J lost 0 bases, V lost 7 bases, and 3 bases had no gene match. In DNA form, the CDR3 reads TGTGCCAGCACCAGGACAGGGGGTAGCAATCAGCCCCAGCATTTT. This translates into CASTRTGGSNQPQHF.

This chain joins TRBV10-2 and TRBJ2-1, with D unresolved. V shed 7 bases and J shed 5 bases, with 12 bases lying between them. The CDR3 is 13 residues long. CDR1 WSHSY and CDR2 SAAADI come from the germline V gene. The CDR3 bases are TGCGCCAGCAATCCCGACACCCACAATGAGCAGTTCTTC. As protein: CASNPDTHNEQFF.

In DNA, the CDR3 is TGTGCCAGCAGCTTGGGCAGCTCCTATAATTCACCCCTCCACTTT. Translating it yields CASSLGSSYNSPLHF. The chain is built from TRBV5-4 and TRBJ1-6; the D is unclear. The CDR3 length is 15 residues. Looked up from germline, CDR1 is SGHNT and CDR2 is YYREEE (reference sequence). The V end was cut by 0 bases, the J end by 0 bases, with 4 bases between.

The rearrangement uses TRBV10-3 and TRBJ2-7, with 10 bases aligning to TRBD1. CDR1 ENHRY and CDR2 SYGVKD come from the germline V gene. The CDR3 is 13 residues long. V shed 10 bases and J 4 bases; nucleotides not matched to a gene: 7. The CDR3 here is CATGQGVWYEQYF. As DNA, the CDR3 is TGTGCCACCGGACAGGGGGTTTGGTACGAGCAGTACTTC.

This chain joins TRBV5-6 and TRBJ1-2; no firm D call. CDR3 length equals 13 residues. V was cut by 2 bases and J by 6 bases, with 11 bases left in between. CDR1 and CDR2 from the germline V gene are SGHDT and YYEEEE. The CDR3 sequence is CASSFGVTNGYTF. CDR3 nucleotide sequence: TGTGCCAGCAGCTTCGGTGTTACCAATGGCTACACCTTC.

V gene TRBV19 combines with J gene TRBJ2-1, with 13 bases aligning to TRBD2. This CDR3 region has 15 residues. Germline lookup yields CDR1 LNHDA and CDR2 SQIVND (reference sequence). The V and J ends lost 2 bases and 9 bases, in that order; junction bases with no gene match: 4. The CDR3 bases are TGTGCCAGTAGTATAAGGACTAGCGGGAGAGGTGAGCAGTTCTTC. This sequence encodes CASSIRTSGRGEQFF. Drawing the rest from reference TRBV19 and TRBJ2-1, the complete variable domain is DGGITQSPKYLFRKEGQNVTLSCEQNLNHDAMYWYRQDPGQGLRLIYYSQIVNDFQKGDIAEGYSVSREKKESFPLTVTSAQKNPTAFYLCASSIRTSGRGEQFFGPGTRLTVL.

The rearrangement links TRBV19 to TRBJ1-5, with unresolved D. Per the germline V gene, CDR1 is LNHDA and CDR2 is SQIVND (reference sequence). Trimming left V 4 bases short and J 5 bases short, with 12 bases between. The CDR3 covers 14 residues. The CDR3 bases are TGTGCCAGTAGTAGGGAGCCGGGGTATCAGCCCCAGCATTTT. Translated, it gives CASSREPGYQPQHF.

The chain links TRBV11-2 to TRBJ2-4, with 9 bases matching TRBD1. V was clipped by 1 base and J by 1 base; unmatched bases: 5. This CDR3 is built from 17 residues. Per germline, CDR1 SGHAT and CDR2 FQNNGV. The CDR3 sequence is CASSLGPGTGAKNIQYF. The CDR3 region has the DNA TGTGCCAGCAGCTTAGGTCCCGGGACAGGGGCCAAAAACATTCAGTACTTC.

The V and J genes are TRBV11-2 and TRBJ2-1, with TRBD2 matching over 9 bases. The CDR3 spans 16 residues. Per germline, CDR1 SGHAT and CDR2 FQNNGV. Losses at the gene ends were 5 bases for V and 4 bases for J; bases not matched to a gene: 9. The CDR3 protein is CASSPREGSRYNEQFF. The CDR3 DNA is TGTGCCAGCAGCCCGCGGGAGGGTAGTCGGTACAATGAGCAGTTCTTC. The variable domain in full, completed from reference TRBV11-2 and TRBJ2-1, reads EAGVAQSPRYKIIEKRQSVAFWCNPISGHATLYWYQQILGQGPKLLIQFQNNGVVDDSQLPKDRFSAERLKGVDSTLKIQPAKLEDSAVYLCASSPREGSRYNEQFFGPGTRLTVL.

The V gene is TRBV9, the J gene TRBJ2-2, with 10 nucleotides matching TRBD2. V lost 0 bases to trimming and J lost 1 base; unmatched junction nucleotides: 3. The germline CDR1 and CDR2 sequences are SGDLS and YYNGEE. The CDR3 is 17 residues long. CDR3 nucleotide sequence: TGTGCCAGCAGCGTAGCGAGGACTAGCGGGAACACCGGGGAGCTGTTTTTT. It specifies CASSVARTSGNTGELFF.

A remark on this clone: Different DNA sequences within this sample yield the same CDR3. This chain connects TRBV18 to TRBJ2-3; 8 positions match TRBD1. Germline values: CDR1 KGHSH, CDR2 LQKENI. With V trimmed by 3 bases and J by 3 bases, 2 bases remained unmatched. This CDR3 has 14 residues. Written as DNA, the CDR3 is TGTGCCAGCTCACCCACAGGGGGGACAGATACGCAGTATTTT. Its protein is CASSPTGGTDTQYF.

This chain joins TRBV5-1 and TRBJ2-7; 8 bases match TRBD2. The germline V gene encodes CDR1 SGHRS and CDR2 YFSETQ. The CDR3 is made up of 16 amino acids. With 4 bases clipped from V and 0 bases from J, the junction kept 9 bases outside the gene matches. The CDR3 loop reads CASSPGGTRTSYEQYF. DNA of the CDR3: TGCGCCAGCAGCCCGGGAGGGACACGGACCTCCTACGAGCAGTACTTC.

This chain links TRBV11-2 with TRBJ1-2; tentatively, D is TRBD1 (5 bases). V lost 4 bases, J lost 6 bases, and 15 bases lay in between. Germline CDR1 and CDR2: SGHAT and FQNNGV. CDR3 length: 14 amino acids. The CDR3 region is CASSSNQGWDGYTF. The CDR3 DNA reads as TGTGCCAGCAGCTCCAACCAGGGCTGGGATGGCTACACCTTC.

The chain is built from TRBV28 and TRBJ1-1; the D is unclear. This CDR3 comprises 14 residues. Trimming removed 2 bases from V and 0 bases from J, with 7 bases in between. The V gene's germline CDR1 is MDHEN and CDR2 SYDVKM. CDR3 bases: TGTGCCAGCAGTTTAATTAACATGAACACTGAAGCTTTCTTT. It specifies CASSLINMNTEAFF.

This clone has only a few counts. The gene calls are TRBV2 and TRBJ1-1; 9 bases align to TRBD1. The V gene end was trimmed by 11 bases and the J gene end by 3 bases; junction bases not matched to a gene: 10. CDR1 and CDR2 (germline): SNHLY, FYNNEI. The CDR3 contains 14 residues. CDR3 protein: CARDRVVQDTEAFF. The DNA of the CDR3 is TGTGCCCGGGACAGGGTGGTCCAAGACACTGAAGCTTTCTTT.

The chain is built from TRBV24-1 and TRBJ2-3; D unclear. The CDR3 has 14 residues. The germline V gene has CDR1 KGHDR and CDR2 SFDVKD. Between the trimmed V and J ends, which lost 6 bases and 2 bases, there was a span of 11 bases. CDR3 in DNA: TGTGCCACCAGTCTTAAGCCTCCCACAGATACGCAGTATTTT. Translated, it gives CATSLKPPTDTQYF.

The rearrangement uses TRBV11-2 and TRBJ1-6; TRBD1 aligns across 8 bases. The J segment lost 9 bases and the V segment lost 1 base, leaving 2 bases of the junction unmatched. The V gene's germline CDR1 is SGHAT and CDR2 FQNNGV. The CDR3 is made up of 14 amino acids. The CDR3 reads CASSLAQGVSPLHF. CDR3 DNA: TGTGCCAGCAGCTTAGCACAGGGGGTTTCACCCCTCCACTTT.

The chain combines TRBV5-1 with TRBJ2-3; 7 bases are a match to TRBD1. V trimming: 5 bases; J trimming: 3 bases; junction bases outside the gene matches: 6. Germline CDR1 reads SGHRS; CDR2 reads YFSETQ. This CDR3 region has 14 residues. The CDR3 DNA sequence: TGCGCCAGCAGGTCACAGGGGACGACAGATACGCAGTATTTT. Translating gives CASRSQGTTDTQYF.

The CDR3 loop reads CASSDTRFYSNQPQHF. CDR3 bases: TGTGCCAGCAGCGACACAAGATTCTATAGCAATCAGCCCCAGCATTTT. J is TRBJ1-5 and V is TRBV7-8; D unresolved. Trimming cost V 5 bases and J 0 bases, with 14 bases left between them. This CDR3 is built from 16 residues. Per the germline V gene, CDR1 is SGHVS and CDR2 is FQNEAQ.

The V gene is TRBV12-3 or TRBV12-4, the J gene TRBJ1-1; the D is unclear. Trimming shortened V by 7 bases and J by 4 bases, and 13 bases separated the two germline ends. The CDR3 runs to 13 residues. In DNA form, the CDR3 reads TGTGCCAGCACCCCGCAGGTTAGCACTGAAGCTTTCTTT. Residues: CASTPQVSTEAFF.